This TCR beta chain was obtained from a study of human versus mouse CDR3 diversity and MHC coevolution (dated by TCRdb to 2016 to 2017). Regarding the complete study: The immunoSEQ assay was reported to detect one in 200,000 T cells and to minimize multiplex PCR amplification bias. The human cohort comprised three healthy volunteer blood donors, one aged 30 to 40, one aged 40 to 49 and one aged 60 to 70 at collection. Valid reads per sample ranged from roughly 5.5 x 10^6 to 1.8 x 10^7 across mouse and human samples. Human naive CD4 T cell repertoires served as a reference for TCR selection on multiple MHC II alleles, compared against human-TCR-locus transgenic mice with single MHC II.

Fluorescence-activated cell sorting was used to isolate naive CD4 T cells, defined as CD45RO-negative and CD62L-positive, from PBMCs. Around 50 ml of fresh peripheral blood was drawn per donor, and PBMCs were isolated by Ficoll density centrifugation. All samples were sorted on a FACSAria III instrument and reached purity above 85%. V is clipped by 9 bases and J by 4 bases, and the sequence between their germline boundaries is 18 bases long. CDR1 is given as MNHEY and CDR2 as SVGAGI, both from the germline V gene. From cysteine to phenylalanine, the CDR3 is 14 amino acids long. The entry retains the CDR3 DNA only, 42 bases that are in frame from base 1. As concerns this clone: Its antigen has not been determined. Base qualities are not provided; no much larger clone lies one nucleotide away.

Here is what the overall study found, with its caveats: According to iCHAO1 estimates, humans had the largest TCR beta repertoire, 1.7 million or so clonotypes, which was attributed likely to selection by multiple MHC II molecules. The lowest clonal inequality scores among all compared groups were observed in most of the three human donors. On average, more CDR3 deletions and insertions were observed in humans than in mice, indicating greater exonuclease and TdT activity. Because human T cells were selected on roughly 6 MHC II alleles, repertoire diversity in humans and mice was not considered directly comparable.

The QIAGEN blood and tissue kit was used to extract genomic DNA from sorted cells, and the DNA was quantified on a NanoDrop 1000. Using multiplex PCR of genomic DNA, the immunoSEQ platform deep sequenced and quantified the TCR alpha and beta chains. Per the authors' processing: IMGT gene and region definitions were used to annotate TCR sequences. Out-of-frame rearrangements were taken as a proxy for the preselection repertoire and were compared with in-frame clonotypes. Repertoire size was estimated with the iCHAO1 estimator supplied with the immunoSEQ platform. A Gini index based on the Lorenz curve was applied to in-frame amino acid clonotypes to measure clonal inequality. The intersect function in the R package tcR was used to count shared clonotypes, while the Jaccard index served to score similarity. Principal component analysis of V, J and V-J usage frequencies was run with the R prcomp function without normalization. This is the immuneACCESS table as TCRdb keeps it, with only in-frame sequences that have V and J called. A part of the clones is gone; compared with another copy, unresolved V genes explain less than half, and the rest is unexplained. Clone size and the V and J calls come from that table; the DNA yielded D and trimming. The sample table records tens of thousands of clones; around 93% of these occur just once. The ten top clones hold 1.3% to 1.5% of the sample.

Sequenced material: naive CD4+ T cells from blood. The cell subset or site label of this sample denotes: CD45RO-negative CD62L-positive naive CD4 T cells. This receptor chain uses TRBV6-5 and TRBJ1-2; a weak D assignment points to TRBD1 (5 bases agree). This receptor was identified in a person between 25 and 69 years old in good health. The CDR3 is CASSPGAQSYGYTF. The nucleotides are TGTGCCAGTTCCCCTGGGGCCCAGAGCTATGGCTACACCTTC.